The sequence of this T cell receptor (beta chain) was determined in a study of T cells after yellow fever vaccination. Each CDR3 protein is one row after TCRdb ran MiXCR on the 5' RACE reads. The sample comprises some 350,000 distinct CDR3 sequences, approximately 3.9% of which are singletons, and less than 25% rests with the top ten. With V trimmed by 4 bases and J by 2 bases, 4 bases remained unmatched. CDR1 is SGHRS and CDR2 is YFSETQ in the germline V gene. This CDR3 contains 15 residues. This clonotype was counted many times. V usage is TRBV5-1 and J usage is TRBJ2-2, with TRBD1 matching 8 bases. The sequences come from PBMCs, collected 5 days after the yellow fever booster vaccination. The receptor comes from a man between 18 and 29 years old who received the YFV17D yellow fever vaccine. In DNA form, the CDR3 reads TGCGCCAGCAGCCAGGACAGGGCTAACACCGGGGAGCTGTTTTTT. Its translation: CASSQDRANTGELFF.